This entry is about one T cell receptor (beta chain). The V end lost 3 bases, the J end lost 0 bases, and 12 bases lay between the germline ends. Germline values: CDR1 SGHRS, CDR2 YFSETQ. The CDR3 contains 16 residues. This entry comes from a study of blood T cell repertoires in COVID-19. Turning to the study itself: Donors in the United States, Italy and Spain gave samples during acute or convalescent COVID-19. T cells, B-cell-depleted T cells, or PBMCs supplied cDNA or gDNA.

Authors' methods: Amplifying reference gene primers gave estimates of nucleated cell counts. Here immunoSEQ multiplex PCR was the method, and the copy in TCRdb shows in-frame clones only, minus some. The V and J calls and clone size were taken over from that table, and D and trimming were inferred from the DNA. The top ten clones hold 15% to 17% of a sample with approximately 110,000 clones, 82% of them seen once. The gene calls are TRBV5-1 and TRBJ2-2; the D gene is possibly TRBD2 (6 bases). This TCR was sampled from a woman of 80 years or more with acute or convalescent COVID-19. Sequenced material: peripheral blood. The CDR3, as DNA: TGCGCCAGCAGCTCGGGACTTCTCGCGAACACCGGGGAGCTGTTTTTT. This sequence encodes CASSSGLLANTGELFF.